Listed below are T cell receptor beta chains from one sample, sequenced in a study of T cell changes during pregnancy in multiple sclerosis. Profiled with immunoSEQ multiplex PCR; TCRdb holds only in-frame clones, not every one. The top ten clones hold around 2% of a sample with about 47,000 clones, 70% to 90% of them seen once. The sequencing used peripheral blood, collected in the first trimester of pregnancy. The receptors originated from a female donor with multiple sclerosis, enrolled in a pregnancy study. Both conserved end residues are part of each CDR3. The D gene is left open where the match is weak. Not every row has a clone size; where given, it reads once, few, many or a size class.

- | TRBJ2-7 | TRBV11-2 | - | TGTGCCTCCGGAACGGGGAGCTCCTACGAGCAGTACTTC | CASGTGSSYEQYF
- | TRBJ2-5 | TRBV13 | - | TGTGCCAGCAGCTTAGGCCCCGGTCCCGAGACCCAGTACTTC | CASSLGPGPETQYF
- | TRBJ1-2 | TRBV5-6 | - | TGTGCCAGCAGCTTGGACCCAGGGATGAACTATGGCTACACCTTC | CASSLDPGMNYGYTF
- | TRBJ1-3 | TRBV15 | - | TGTGCCACCAGCCCCGGGAGGATGGGAAACACCATATATTTT | CATSPGRMGNTIYF
TRBD1 | TRBJ1-2 | TRBV5-5 | few | TGTGCCAGCAGCTTAGGGACAGGGGGCCGTGACTATGGCTACACCTTC | CASSLGTGGRDYGYTF
- | TRBJ2-5 | TRBV9 | - | TGTGCCAGCAGCGTATGGGCCCAAGAGACCCAGTACTTC | CASSVWAQETQYF
- | TRBJ2-3 | TRBV7-9 | - | TGTGCCAGCAGCTTAGAGACTCCTTATACGCAGTATTTT | CASSLETPYTQYF
- | TRBJ2-2 | TRBV6-1 | - | TGTGCCAGCAGTTCAGGGTTCGAAGGCGGGGAGCTGTTTTTT | CASSSGFEGGELFF
TRBD2 | TRBJ2-3 | TRBV19 | - | TGTGCCAGTAGTATCGGACTAGCGGAGGTTGCGACAGATACGCAGTATTTT | CASSIGLAEVATDTQYF
- | TRBJ1-6 | TRBV6-4 | few | TGTGCCAGCAGTGTCAATTTGAATTCACCCCTCCACTTT | CASSVNLNSPLHF
- | TRBJ1-2 | TRBV4-1 | - | TGCGCCAGCAGCCAGGGTACAGGGTCTTGGGGCTACACCTTC | CASSQGTGSWGYTF
- | TRBJ1-6 | TRBV7-9 | - | TGTGCCAGCAGCGCAACGTTAGATTCACCCCTCCACTTT | CASSATLDSPLHF
- | TRBJ2-7 | TRBV7-2 | - | TGTGCCAGCAGCTCCACGGGATTCCAACCCTACGAGCAGTACTTC | CASSSTGFQPYEQYF
- | TRBJ2-5 | TRBV5-1 | - | TGCGCCAGCAGCCCGGCCGGCCGGGGGGCGACACAAGAGACCCAGTACTTC | CASSPAGRGATQETQYF
TRBD1 | TRBJ1-1 | TRBV9 | - | TGTGCCAGCAGCGCCGGACAGGGGGACGTTCTTGAAGCTTTCTTT | CASSAGQGDVLEAFF
- | TRBJ1-2 | TRBV7-9 | - | TGTGCCAGCAGCTTAGCGGCCGGGTATGGCTACACCTTC | CASSLAAGYGYTF
- | TRBJ2-7 | TRBV10-1 | - | TGCGCCAGCAGTGAGTGCTTCGAAGAGAAGTTACACGAGCAGTACTTC | CASSECFEEKLHEQYF